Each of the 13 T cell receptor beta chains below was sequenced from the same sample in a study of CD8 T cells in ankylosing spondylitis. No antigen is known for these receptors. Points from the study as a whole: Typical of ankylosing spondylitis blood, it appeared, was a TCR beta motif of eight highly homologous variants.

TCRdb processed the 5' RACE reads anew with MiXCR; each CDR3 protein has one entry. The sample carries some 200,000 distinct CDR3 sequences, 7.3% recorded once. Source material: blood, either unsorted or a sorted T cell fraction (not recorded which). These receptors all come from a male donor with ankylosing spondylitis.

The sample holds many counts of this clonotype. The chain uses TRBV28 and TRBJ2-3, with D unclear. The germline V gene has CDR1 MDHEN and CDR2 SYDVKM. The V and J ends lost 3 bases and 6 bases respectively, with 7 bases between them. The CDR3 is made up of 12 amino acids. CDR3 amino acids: CASSFSEDTQYF. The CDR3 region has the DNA TGTGCCAGCAGTTTTAGTGAGGATACGCAGTATTTT.

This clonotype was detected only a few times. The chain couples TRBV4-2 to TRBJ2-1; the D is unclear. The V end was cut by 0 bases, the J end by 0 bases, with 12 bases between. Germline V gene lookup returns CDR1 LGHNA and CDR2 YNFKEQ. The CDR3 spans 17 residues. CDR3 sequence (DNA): TGTGCCAGCAGCCAAGAAGCAGCGCGGAGCTCCTACAATGAGCAGTTCTTC. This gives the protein CASSQEAARSSYNEQFF.

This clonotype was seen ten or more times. The CDR3, as DNA: TGTGCCAGCAGTCCCCCGGGATGGCAGCCCCAGCATTTT. Translation: CASSPPGWQPQHF. The chain uses TRBV12-3 or TRBV12-4 and TRBJ1-5; D unclear. Trimming pared 5 bases from V and 7 bases from J, leaving 12 bases between. The CDR3 is 13 amino acids.

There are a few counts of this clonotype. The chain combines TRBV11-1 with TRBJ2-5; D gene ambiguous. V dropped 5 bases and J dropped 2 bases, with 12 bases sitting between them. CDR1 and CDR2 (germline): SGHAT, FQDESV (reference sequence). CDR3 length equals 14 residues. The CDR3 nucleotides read TGTGCCAGCAGCCACGTCGAAGGTCAAGAGACCCAGTACTTC. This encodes CASSHVEGQETQYF.

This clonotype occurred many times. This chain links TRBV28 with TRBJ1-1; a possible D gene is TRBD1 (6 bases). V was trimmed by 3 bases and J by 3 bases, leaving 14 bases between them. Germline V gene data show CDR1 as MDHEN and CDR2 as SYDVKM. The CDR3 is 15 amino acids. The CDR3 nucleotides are TGTGCCAGCAGTTTCGCATATGGGGGCTACACTGAAGCTTTCTTT. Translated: CASSFAYGGYTEAFF. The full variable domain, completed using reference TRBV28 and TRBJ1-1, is DVKVTQSSRYLVKRTGEKVFLECVQDMDHENMFWYRQDPGLGLRLIYFSYDVKMKEKGDIPEGYSVSREKKERFSLILESASTNQTSMYLCASSFAYGGYTEAFFGQGTRLTVV.

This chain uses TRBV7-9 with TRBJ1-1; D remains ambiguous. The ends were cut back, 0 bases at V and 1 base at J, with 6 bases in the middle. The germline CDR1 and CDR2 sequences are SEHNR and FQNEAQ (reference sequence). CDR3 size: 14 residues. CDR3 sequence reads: CASSLAPRNTEAFF. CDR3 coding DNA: TGTGCCAGCAGCTTAGCGCCGAGGAACACTGAAGCTTTCTTT.

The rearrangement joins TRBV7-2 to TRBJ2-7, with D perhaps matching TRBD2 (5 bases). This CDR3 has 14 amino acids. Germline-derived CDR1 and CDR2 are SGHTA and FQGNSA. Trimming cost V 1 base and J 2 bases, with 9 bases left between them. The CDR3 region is CASSLGVGAYEQYF. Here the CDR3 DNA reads TGTGCCAGCAGCTTAGGTGTCGGGGCCTACGAGCAGTACTTC.

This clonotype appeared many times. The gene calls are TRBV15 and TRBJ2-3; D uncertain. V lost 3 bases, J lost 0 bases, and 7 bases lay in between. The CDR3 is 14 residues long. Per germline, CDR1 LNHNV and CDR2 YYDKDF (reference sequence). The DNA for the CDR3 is TGTGCCACCAGCAGTGGCTCTAGCACAGATACGCAGTATTTT. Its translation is CATSSGSSTDTQYF.

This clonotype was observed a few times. DNA for the CDR3: TGTGCCAGCAGCTTACAGCGCTCTGGAAACACCATATATTTT. It encodes CASSLQRSGNTIYF. J is TRBJ1-3 and V is TRBV7-9, with no clear D. Trimming stripped 2 bases from V and 0 bases from J, with 5 bases between. Germline V CDR1 and CDR2: SEHNR, FQNEAQ (reference sequence). CDR3 length equals 14 residues.

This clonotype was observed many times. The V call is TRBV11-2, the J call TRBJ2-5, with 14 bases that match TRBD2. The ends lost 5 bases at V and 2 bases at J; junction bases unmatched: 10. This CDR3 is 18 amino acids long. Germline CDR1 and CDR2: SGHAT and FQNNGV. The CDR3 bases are TGTGCCAGCAGCGTGGGGACTAGCGGGAGAGTTCAGCAAGAGACCCAGTACTTC. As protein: CASSVGTSGRVQQETQYF.

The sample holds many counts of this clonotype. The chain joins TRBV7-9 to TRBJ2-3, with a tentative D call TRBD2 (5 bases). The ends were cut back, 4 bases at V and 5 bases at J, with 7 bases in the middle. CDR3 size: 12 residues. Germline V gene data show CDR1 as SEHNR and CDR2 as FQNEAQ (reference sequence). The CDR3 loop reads CASSSRGDTQYF. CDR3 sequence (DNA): TGTGCCAGCAGCTCACGGGGAGATACGCAGTATTTT.

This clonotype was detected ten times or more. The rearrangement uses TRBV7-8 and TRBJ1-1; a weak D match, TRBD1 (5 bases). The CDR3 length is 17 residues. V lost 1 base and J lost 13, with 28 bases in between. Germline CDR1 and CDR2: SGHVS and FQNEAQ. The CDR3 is CASSLGFGTFNPFLLFF. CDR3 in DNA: TGTGCCAGCAGCTTAGGGTTCGGGACTTTCAACCCATTTTTACTTTTCTTT.

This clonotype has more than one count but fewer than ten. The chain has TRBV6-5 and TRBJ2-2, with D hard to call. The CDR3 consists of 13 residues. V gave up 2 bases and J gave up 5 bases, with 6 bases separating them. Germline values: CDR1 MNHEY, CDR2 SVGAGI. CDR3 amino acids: CASSYRQTGELFF. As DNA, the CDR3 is TGTGCCAGCAGTTACCGGCAGACCGGGGAGCTGTTTTTT.